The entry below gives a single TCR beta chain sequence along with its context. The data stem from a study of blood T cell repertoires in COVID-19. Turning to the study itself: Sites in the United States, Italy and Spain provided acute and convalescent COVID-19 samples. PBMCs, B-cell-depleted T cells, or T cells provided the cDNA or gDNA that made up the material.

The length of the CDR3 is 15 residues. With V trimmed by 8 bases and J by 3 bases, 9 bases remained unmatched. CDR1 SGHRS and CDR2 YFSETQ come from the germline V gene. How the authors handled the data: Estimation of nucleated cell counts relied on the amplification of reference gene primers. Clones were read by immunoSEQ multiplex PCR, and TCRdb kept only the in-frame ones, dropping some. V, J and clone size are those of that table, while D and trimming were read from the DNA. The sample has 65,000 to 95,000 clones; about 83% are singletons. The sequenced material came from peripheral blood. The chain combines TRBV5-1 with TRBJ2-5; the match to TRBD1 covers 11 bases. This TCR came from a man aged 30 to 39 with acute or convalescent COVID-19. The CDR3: CASSRTGGAEETQYF. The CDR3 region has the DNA TGCGCCAGTTCTAGGACAGGGGGCGCGGAAGAGACCCAGTACTTC.